Here is one T cell receptor beta chain with its context. After removal of 4 bases from V and 0 bases from J, the junction contained 2 bases not matched to a gene. Germline V gives CDR1 SGDLS, CDR2 YYNGEE. The CDR3 extends over 14 amino acids. Individuals drawn from some 25 US areas were roughly 18 to 100 years old. Participants had their cohort set by participant-reported clinical history. The data originate from a study of blood T cell repertoires in COVID-19. Sequencing used immunoSEQ multiplex PCR; TCRdb keeps in-frame clones, though not all of them. The table lists a few hundred thousand clones, about 88% of them singletons, with approximately 6.6% in the top ten.

The chain links TRBV9 to TRBJ1-1; 8 positions match TRBD1. The specimen was PBMCs or T cells enriched from blood (not recorded which). The source of this sequence is a woman aged 50 to 65 who had been exposed to COVID-19. CDR3 nucleotide sequence: TGTGCCAGCAGCCGGGACAGGTTGAACACTGAAGCTTTCTTT. Amino acid sequence: CASSRDRLNTEAFF.